The 13 T cell receptor beta chains listed next were all sequenced from one sample in a study of OX40 agonist ivuxolimab in advanced cancers. The table came from immunoSEQ multiplex PCR; TCRdb's copy has only in-frame clones and leaves some out. Seen here are 25,000 to 40,000 clones, 65% to 85% observed once, and the top ten hold approximately 21%. Sequenced here: CD4+ or CD8+ T cells sorted from blood, sampled in a trial of the OX40 agonist ivuxolimab. All receptors come from an adult with an advanced solid tumor such as melanoma, head and neck, liver or kidney cancer.

The CDR3 DNA reads TGTGCCAGCGGAAAGGGGCCAGGGGGCTCCTACGAGCAGTACTTC. This gives the protein CASGKGPGGSYEQYF. V usage is TRBV27 and J usage is TRBJ2-7; 7 nucleotides align to TRBD1. This CDR3 has 15 amino acids. The V segment lost 8 bases and the J segment 0 bases; nucleotides outside the gene matches: 10. CDR1 is MNHEY and CDR2 is SMNVEV in the germline V gene (reference sequence).

This rearrangement joins TRBV13 to TRBJ1-4, with D perhaps matching TRBD1 (5 bases). Germline-derived CDR1 and CDR2 are PRHDT and FYEKMQ (reference sequence). Trimming cost V 4 bases and J 8 bases, with 14 bases left between them. The CDR3 totals 14 residues. The CDR3 DNA is TGTGCCAGCAGCTCCGGGACTCGTAGCGAAAAACTGTTTTTT. This translates into CASSSGTRSEKLFF.

The chain couples TRBV5-4 to TRBJ1-2; the match to TRBD1 covers 10 bases. Germline assignment: CDR1 SGHNT and CDR2 YYREEE (reference sequence). The V segment lost 4 bases and the J segment 2 bases; nucleotides outside the gene matches: 8. The CDR3 spans 16 residues. The CDR3 here is CASSNRDRGPNYGYTF. CDR3 coding DNA: TGTGCCAGCAGCAACCGGGACAGGGGCCCAAACTATGGCTACACCTTC.

V usage is TRBV5-1 and J usage is TRBJ2-7; TRBD1 agrees at 9 bases. V shed 4 bases, J shed 1 base, and the junction held 6 bases outside the gene matches. The CDR3 length is 15 residues. The germline gives CDR1 SGHRS, CDR2 YFSETQ. CDR3: CASSTGQGWSYEQYF. The CDR3 DNA reads TGCGCCAGCAGCACTGGACAGGGGTGGTCCTACGAGCAGTACTTC.

This chain joins TRBV5-6 and TRBJ2-2; D not resolved. CDR1 and CDR2 from the germline V gene are SGHDT and YYEEEE. V gave up 1 base and J gave up 5 bases, with 18 bases separating them. CDR3 size: 17 residues. The CDR3 DNA follows: TGTGCCAGCAGCTTGTTATTTCCCCCCCTTGAGACCGGGGAGCTGTTTTTT. This gives the protein CASSLLFPPLETGELFF.

This clone was seen only once. This sequence joins TRBV6-5 and TRBJ2-7, with no clear D. Trimming took 3 bases from V and 4 from J, leaving 10 bases between them. The CDR3 totals 13 residues. Looked up from germline, CDR1 is MNHEY and CDR2 is SVGAGI. CDR3 region: CASSYFGSYEQYF. The CDR3 region has the DNA TGTGCCAGCAGTTATTTCGGGTCATACGAGCAGTACTTC.

The chain is built from TRBV11-2 and TRBJ2-5, with D maybe TRBD2 (6 bases). Germline CDR1 SGHAT, CDR2 FQNNGV. V lost 8 bases and J lost 3, with 16 bases in between. The CDR3 totals 14 residues. CDR3 nucleotides: TGTGCCAGCGTCCCTTTATCGGGGGAAGAGACCCAGTACTTC. Protein product: CASVPLSGEETQYF.

The chain links TRBV29-1 to TRBJ2-2; no reliable D call. The CDR3 consists of 16 residues. From germline, CDR1 is SQVTM and CDR2 ANQGSEA. With 4 bases removed from V and 3 bases from J, the gap between germline ends came to 18 bases. The CDR3 nucleotides read TGCAGCGTTGGGATGATTGGGGTGACGGACACCGGGGAGCTGTTTTTT. It yields the protein CSVGMIGVTDTGELFF.

This clone was seen more than once but under ten times. The rearrangement joins TRBV28 to TRBJ2-1; 9 bases are a match to TRBD2. The V gene's germline CDR1 is MDHEN and CDR2 SYDVKM. This CDR3 has 15 amino acids. With V trimmed by 2 bases and J by 4 bases, 3 bases remained unmatched. The CDR3 loop reads CASSLGAGGYNEQFF. The DNA for the CDR3 is TGTGCCAGCAGTTTAGGAGCGGGGGGTTACAATGAGCAGTTCTTC.

The chain uses TRBV29-1 and TRBJ1-4, with D maybe TRBD1 (6 bases). V lost 6 bases, J lost 14 bases, and 13 bases lay in between. CDR1 is SQVTM, CDR2 ANQGSEA, per germline. The CDR3 totals 10 residues. CDR3 region: CSVHDQGLFF. The CDR3 bases are TGCAGCGTCCATGACCAGGGGCTGTTTTTT.

This chain joins TRBV7-9 and TRBJ1-2; D not resolved. The CDR3 extends over 14 amino acids. Germline V gives CDR1 SEHNR, CDR2 FQNEAQ (reference sequence). Between the trimmed V and J ends, which lost 3 bases and 6 bases, there was a span of 14 bases. CDR3 region: CASSFPDLWHGYTF. The CDR3, as DNA: TGTGCCAGCAGCTTCCCGGACCTATGGCATGGCTACACCTTC.

This clone appeared once. This chain uses TRBV28 with TRBJ1-5, with TRBD1 identical over 7 bases. Germline CDR1 is MDHEN and CDR2 is SYDVKM. The CDR3 length is 14 residues. V trimming: 5 bases; J trimming: 5 bases; junction bases outside the gene matches: 6. This chain's CDR3 is CASSPGGVDQPQHF. Here the CDR3 DNA reads TGTGCCAGCAGTCCAGGGGGTGTAGATCAGCCCCAGCATTTT.

V and J are TRBV7-3 and TRBJ1-5, with 7 bases that match TRBD1. This CDR3 has 15 residues. Germline V lookup: CDR1 SGHTA, CDR2 FQGTGA. Unmatched junction bases numbered 8, after V lost 2 bases and J lost 7 bases. DNA of the CDR3: TGTGCCAGCAGCTTATTAGGGGGCAGTGGCCAGCCCCAGCATTTT. Its protein is CASSLLGGSGQPQHF.